This TCR beta chain came from a study of T cells expressing NK-cell markers. With the 5' RACE reads reprocessed, TCRdb shows one record per CDR3 protein and no DNA. Here the sample table reports almost 450,000 distinct CDR3 sequences. Germline assignment: CDR1 MNHNS and CDR2 SASEGT. The CDR3 covers 15 residues. The sequencing input was blood T cells: a sorted CD56 or NKG2C T cell subset, CD4+ or CD8+ T cells, or bulk PBMC T cells (not recorded which). This sequence was found in a woman aged 18 to 69 in good health. V usage is TRBV6-1 and J usage is TRBJ1-5; the D gene TCRdb calls, TRBD1, cannot be checked with no DNA. The CDR3 region is CASSGGTDRNQPQHF.